The 9 T cell receptor beta chains in this list originate from one sample, sequenced in a study of graft-versus-host responses after intestinal transplantation (dated by TCRdb to 2020 to 2022). Library preparation used the immunoSEQ multiplex PCR assay. TCRdb re-hosts the immuneACCESS table, in-frame sequences only. Its copies lack some clones; in the studies checked, an unresolved V gene accounts for under half of them, and the cause for the rest is not known. The sample contains around 40,000 clones, roughly four fifths of them found a single time. 3.5% of the sample goes to the ten largest clones. The sample consisted of PBMCs, taken 1070 days after transplant. These receptors all stem from a human patient who received an intestinal transplant, so some T cells may come from the graft donor.

The chain recombines TRBV19 with TRBJ2-7; a weak D match, TRBD1 (6 bases). The CDR3 is made up of 14 amino acids. Trimming removed 6 bases at V and 4 bases at J, with 16 bases between. Looked up from germline, CDR1 is LNHDA and CDR2 is SQIVND (reference sequence). The chain's CDR3 is CASSRRDTNYEQYF. The CDR3, as DNA: TGTGCCAGTAGCCGCCGGGACACGAATTACGAGCAGTACTTC.

The chain uses TRBV14 and TRBJ2-5; tentative D call: TRBD1 (5 bases). This CDR3 contains 13 residues. Germline CDR1 SGHDN, CDR2 FVKESK. V lost 4 bases, J lost 1 base, and 7 bases lay in between. The CDR3 DNA reads as TGTGCCAGCAGCCGACAGCTCCAAGAGACCCAGTACTTC. Amino acids: CASSRQLQETQYF.

The chain joins TRBV18 to TRBJ2-4, with D maybe TRBD1 (6 bases). There are 15 residues in the CDR3. V dropped 2 bases and J dropped 1 base, with 9 bases sitting between them. Germline V gene lookup returns CDR1 KGHSH and CDR2 LQKENI. The CDR3 sequence is CASSPSQGAKNIQYF. The CDR3 nucleotides read TGTGCCAGCTCACCAAGCCAGGGGGCCAAAAACATTCAGTACTTC. The whole variable domain, remainder taken from reference TRBV18 and TRBJ2-4, is NAGVMQNPRHLVRRRGQEARLRCSPMKGHSHVYWYRQLPEEGLKFMVYLQKENIIDESGMPKERFSAEFPKEGPSILRIQQVVRGDSAAYFCASSPSQGAKNIQYFGAGTRLSVL.

This CDR3 reads CASSSRQGYSGNTIYF. The DNA of the CDR3 is TGTGCCAGCAGTTCCAGACAGGGTTACTCTGGAAACACCATATATTTT. The rearrangement uses TRBV28 and TRBJ1-3, with TRBD1 matching over 7 bases. Germline CDR1 reads MDHEN; CDR2 reads SYDVKM. There are 16 residues in the CDR3. With V trimmed by 4 bases and J by 0 bases, 6 bases remained unmatched.

The gene calls are TRBV9 and TRBJ2-1; D ambiguous. This CDR3 is 13 amino acids long. Per the germline V gene, CDR1 is SGDLS and CDR2 is YYNGEE. V was shortened by 0 bases and J by 5 bases, with 6 bases between the two germline ends. CDR3 protein: CASSVGGNNEQFF. As DNA, the CDR3 is TGTGCCAGCAGCGTAGGAGGAAACAATGAGCAGTTCTTC.

The V gene is TRBV7-3, the J gene TRBJ2-2; 10 nucleotides line up with TRBD1. Germline values: CDR1 SGHTA, CDR2 FQGTGA. The ends lost 0 bases at V and 6 bases at J; junction bases unmatched: 7. The CDR3 runs to 17 residues. CDR3 sequence reads: CASSLTPRQGAAGELFF. CDR3 bases: TGTGCCAGCAGCTTAACCCCGAGACAGGGGGCAGCCGGGGAGCTGTTTTTT.

V is TRBV7-9 and J is TRBJ2-3, with a possible D match to TRBD1 (6 bases). CDR3 length equals 18 residues. The germline CDR1 and CDR2 sequences are SEHNR and FQNEAQ (reference sequence). Trimming shortened V by 5 bases and J by 2 bases, and 23 bases separated the two germline ends. Here the CDR3 DNA reads TGTGCCAGCAGCCCTAGGGGGTGGACAGTACTAGACACAGATACGCAGTATTTT. This translates into CASSPRGWTVLDTDTQYF. The full variable domain, completed using reference TRBV7-9 and TRBJ2-3, is DTGVSQNPRHKITKRGQNVTFRCDPISEHNRLYWYRQTLGQGPEFLTYFQNEAQLEKSRLLSDRFSAERPKGSFSTLEIQRTEQGDSAMYLCASSPRGWTVLDTDTQYFGPGTRLTVL.

The J gene is TRBJ2-2, the V gene TRBV30; unclear D gene. The CDR3 is 13 residues long. V shed 5 bases and J shed 4 bases, with 11 bases lying between them. Germline loops: CDR1 GTSNPN, CDR2 SVGIG (reference sequence). CDR3 in amino acids: CAWGGGITGELFF. The CDR3 bases are TGTGCCTGGGGTGGTGGGATCACCGGGGAGCTGTTTTTT.

This chain links TRBV27 with TRBJ1-2; D perhaps matches TRBD1 (5 bases). Germline-derived CDR1 and CDR2 are MNHEY and SMNVEV (reference sequence). This CDR3 spans 16 amino acids. Trimming took 2 bases from V and 4 from J, leaving 17 bases between them. The CDR3 spells CASSLGAGGEGYGYTF. For the CDR3, the DNA is TGTGCCAGCAGTTTAGGGGCAGGCGGTGAGGGCTATGGCTACACCTTC.